This TCR beta chain is from a study of cytomegalovirus exposure and HLA in healthy donors. Whole-study context: Later analysis reported that the 120 validation repertoires shared the platform of the roughly 680 first-cohort repertoires.

Trimming removed 8 bases at V and 0 bases at J, with 13 bases between. Germline V lookup: CDR1 MNHEY, CDR2 SVGAGI. The CDR3 spans 14 residues. Clones were sequenced by immunoSEQ multiplex PCR, and TCRdb holds only the in-frame ones, with some missing. The data show over 60,000 clones, approximately 95% seen once. The donors were part of the validation cohort of roughly 110 subjects. That cohort was separate from the first cohort, which comprised 666 subjects. Points from the study as a whole: Reports credit the classifier with highly specific, highly sensitive diagnosis of cytomegalovirus status. Subsequent analysis of the 120 or so validation repertoires found a tendency for first-cohort TCR clusters to co-occur.

This clone has only one observation. No antigen is known for it. J is TRBJ1-1 and V is TRBV6-5, with D possibly TRBD1 on 5 matching bases. The sequenced sample consisted of PBMCs. The TCR was taken from a man younger than 35 in good health and CMV-seronegative. The CDR3 DNA reads as TGTGCCAGCGAGGAGGGAGGGGTGAACACTGAAGCTTTCTTT. This sequence encodes CASEEGGVNTEAFF.